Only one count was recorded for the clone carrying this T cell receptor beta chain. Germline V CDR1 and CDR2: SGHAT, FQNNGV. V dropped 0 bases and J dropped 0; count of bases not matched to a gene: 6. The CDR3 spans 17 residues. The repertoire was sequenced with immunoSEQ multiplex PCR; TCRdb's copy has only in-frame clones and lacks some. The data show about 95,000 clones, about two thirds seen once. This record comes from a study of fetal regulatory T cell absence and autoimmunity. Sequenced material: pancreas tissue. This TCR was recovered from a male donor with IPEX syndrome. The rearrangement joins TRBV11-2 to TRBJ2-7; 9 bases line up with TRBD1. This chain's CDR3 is CASSLEAGTGPSYEQYF. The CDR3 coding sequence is TGTGCCAGCAGCTTAGAAGCCGGGACAGGGCCCTCCTACGAGCAGTACTTC.